This T cell receptor (beta chain) comes out of a study of CD4 T cells in relation to SARS-CoV-2 and coronaviruses. Study-wide context: No peptide or an HIV-1 Nef peptide pool served as negative control. Study-wide findings and caveats: In 55% to 75% of donors, memory CD4+ clonotypes crossrecognized SARS-CoV-2 and at least one common cold coronavirus spike. Crossreactive clones expanded significantly less to SARS-CoV-2 than monoreactive clones.

TCRdb keeps only in-frame clones here, not all; method: immunoSEQ multiplex PCR. In the table there are under 15,000 clones, 69% of which are singletons. This CDR3 has 14 amino acids. V lost 5 bases to trimming and J lost 0 bases, with 9 bases between them. Germline CDR1 and CDR2: SGHTA and FQGNSA. In this sample, this clone turned up a few times. Its specificity is not known. Unexposed donor CD4+ T cells date from about 2011-2018, before the COVID-19 pandemic. Isolation of CD4+ T cells took place after nine to ten days in culture. The clonotype originates from a human donor in good health. The chain carries TRBV7-2 and TRBJ2-3, with a possible D match to TRBD2 (6 bases). Sequencing was performed on CD4+ T cells from PBMCs, cultured in vitro. Here the CDR3 DNA reads TGTGCCAGCAGCCGGGACTTTAGCACAGATACGCAGTATTTT. Translating it yields CASSRDFSTDTQYF. Variable domain in full (rest from reference TRBV7-2 and TRBJ2-3): GAGVSQSPSNKVTEKGKDVELRCDPISGHTALYWYRQSLGQGLEFLIYFQGNSAPDKSGLPSDRFSAERTGGSVSTLTIQRTQQEDSAVYLCASSRDFSTDTQYFGPGTRLTVL.